This is a list of T cell receptor beta chains from one sample in a study of cytomegalovirus exposure and HLA in healthy donors. The table came from immunoSEQ multiplex PCR; TCRdb's copy has only in-frame clones and leaves some out. The sample lists 100,000 to 150,000 clones, roughly four fifths occurring once. The source material was PBMCs. These receptors came from a boy between 2 and 10 years old in good health and CMV-seronegative. Both conserved end residues are part of each CDR3. The order of the fields is J gene, V gene, D gene, CDR3 protein. A D gene is named only where the DNA matches it firmly.

TRBJ2-7 | TRBV27 | . | CASSLRFSGTTGEQYF
TRBJ2-3 | TRBV6-1 | . | CASSAQGGTDTQYF
TRBJ1-1 | TRBV30 | . | CAWSVGVNTEAFF
TRBJ2-1 | TRBV12-5 | . | CASGFPRGAFYNEQFF
TRBJ2-7 | TRBV9 | TRBD1 | CASSGGTGGFPEQYF
TRBJ1-2 | TRBV20-1 | . | CSAQLDDGYTF
TRBJ2-3 | TRBV5-1 | TRBD1 | CASSLAETGEGTDTQYF
TRBJ2-1 | TRBV11-1 | TRBD2 | CASSPGLAGYNEQFF
TRBJ2-5 | TRBV4-1 | TRBD2 | CASSHPVSGTGTQYF
TRBJ1-1 | TRBV13 | TRBD1 | CASSLMDREGTEAFF
TRBJ2-7 | TRBV9 | . | CASSAGHSYEQYF
TRBJ2-5 | TRBV6-5 | . | CASRPGGQETQYF
TRBJ2-6 | TRBV4-2 | . | CASSAQGHSGANVLTF
TRBJ2-4 | TRBV5-4 | . | CASSPDGLAKNIQYF